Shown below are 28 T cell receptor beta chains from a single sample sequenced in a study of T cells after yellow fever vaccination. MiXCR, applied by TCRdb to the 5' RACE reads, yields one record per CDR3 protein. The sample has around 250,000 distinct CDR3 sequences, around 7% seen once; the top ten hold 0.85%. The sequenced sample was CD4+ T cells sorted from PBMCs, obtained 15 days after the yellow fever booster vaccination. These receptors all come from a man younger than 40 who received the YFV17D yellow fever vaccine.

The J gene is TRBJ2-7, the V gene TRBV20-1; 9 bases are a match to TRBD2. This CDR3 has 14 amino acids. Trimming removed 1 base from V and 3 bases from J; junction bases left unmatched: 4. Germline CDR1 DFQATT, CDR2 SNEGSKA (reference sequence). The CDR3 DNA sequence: TGCAGTGCTAGAGCGGGTAGCGGGAGCTACGAGCAGTACTTC. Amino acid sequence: CSARAGSGSYEQYF.

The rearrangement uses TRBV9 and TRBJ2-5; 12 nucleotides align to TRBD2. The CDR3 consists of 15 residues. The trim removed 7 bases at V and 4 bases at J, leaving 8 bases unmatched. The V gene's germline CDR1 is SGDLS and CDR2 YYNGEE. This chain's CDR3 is CASDPLGLAGETQYF. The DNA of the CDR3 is TGTGCCAGCGACCCTCTGGGACTAGCGGGAGAGACCCAGTACTTC. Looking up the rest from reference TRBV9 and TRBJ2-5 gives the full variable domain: DSGVTQTPKHLITATGQRVTLRCSPRSGDLSVYWYQQSLDQGLQFLIQYYNGEERAKGNILERFSAQQFPDLHSELNLSSLELGDSALYFCASDPLGLAGETQYFGPGTRLLVL.

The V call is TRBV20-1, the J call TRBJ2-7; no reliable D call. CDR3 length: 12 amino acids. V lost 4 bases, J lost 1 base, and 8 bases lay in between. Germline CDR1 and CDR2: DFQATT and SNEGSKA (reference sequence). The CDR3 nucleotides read TGCAGTGCTATTGGGGAATCCTACGAGCAGTACTTC. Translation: CSAIGESYEQYF.

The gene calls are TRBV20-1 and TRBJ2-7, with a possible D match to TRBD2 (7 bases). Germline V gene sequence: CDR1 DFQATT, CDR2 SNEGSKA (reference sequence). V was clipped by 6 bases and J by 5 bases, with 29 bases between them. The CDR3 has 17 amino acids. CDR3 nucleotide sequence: TGCAGTGCCCCCCCGTCGGAGGGGGGGGGCAGGTACAACGAGCAGTACTTC. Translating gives CSAPPSEGGGRYNEQYF.

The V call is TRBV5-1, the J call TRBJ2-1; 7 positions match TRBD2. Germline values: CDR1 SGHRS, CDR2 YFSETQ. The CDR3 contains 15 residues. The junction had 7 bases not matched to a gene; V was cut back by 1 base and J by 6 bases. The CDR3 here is CASSLSAGVFNEQFF. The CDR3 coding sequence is TGCGCCAGCAGCTTGTCTGCGGGAGTCTTCAATGAGCAGTTCTTC. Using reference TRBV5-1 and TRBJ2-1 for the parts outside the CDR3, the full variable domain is KAGVTQTPRYLIKTRGQQVTLSCSPISGHRSVSWYQQTPGQGLQFLFEYFSETQRNKGNFPGRFSGRQFSNSRSEMNVSTLELGDSALYLCASSLSAGVFNEQFFGPGTRLTVL.

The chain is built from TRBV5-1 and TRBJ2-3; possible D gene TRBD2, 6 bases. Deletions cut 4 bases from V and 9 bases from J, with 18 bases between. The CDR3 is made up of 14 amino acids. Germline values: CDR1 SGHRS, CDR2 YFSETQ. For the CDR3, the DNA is TGCGCCAGCAGCAGAATAGCGGTAGAGGAGACGCAGTATTTT. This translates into CASSRIAVEETQYF.

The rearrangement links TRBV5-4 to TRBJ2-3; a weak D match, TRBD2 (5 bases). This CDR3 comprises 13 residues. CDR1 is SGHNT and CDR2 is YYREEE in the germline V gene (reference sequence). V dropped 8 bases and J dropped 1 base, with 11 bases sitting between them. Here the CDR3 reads CASHFSGTDTQYF. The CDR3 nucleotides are TGTGCCAGTCACTTTAGCGGCACAGATACGCAGTATTTT.

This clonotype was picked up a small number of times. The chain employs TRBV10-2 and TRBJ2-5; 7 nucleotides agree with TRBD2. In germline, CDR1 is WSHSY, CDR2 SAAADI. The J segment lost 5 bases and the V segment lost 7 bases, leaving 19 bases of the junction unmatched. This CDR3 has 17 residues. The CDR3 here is CASTEGLAVLRGETQYF. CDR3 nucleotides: TGCGCCAGCACCGAGGGCCTAGCGGTTCTACGGGGGGAGACCCAGTACTTC.

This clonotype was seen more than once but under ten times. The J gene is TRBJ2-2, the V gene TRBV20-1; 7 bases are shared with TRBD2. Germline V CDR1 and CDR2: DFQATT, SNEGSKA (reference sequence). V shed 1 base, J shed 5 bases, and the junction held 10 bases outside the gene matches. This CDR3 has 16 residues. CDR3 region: CSARAAGQRGTGELFF. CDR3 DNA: TGCAGTGCTAGAGCTGCGGGCCAGCGGGGAACCGGGGAGCTGTTTTTT.

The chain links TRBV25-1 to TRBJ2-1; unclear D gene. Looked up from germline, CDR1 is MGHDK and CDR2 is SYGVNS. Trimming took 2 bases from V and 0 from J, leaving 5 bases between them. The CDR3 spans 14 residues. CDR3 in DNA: TGTGCCAGCAGTGAAGAGCTCTCCTACAATGAGCAGTTCTTC. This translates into CASSEELSYNEQFF.

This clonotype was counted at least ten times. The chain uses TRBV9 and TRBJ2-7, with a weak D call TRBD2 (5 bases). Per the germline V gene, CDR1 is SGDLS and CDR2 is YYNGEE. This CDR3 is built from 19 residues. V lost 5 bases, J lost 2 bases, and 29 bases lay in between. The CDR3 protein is CASRETGIFGQSFTYEQYF. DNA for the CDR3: TGTGCCAGCAGGGAAACCGGGATATTTGGTCAAAGCTTTACCTACGAGCAGTACTTC.

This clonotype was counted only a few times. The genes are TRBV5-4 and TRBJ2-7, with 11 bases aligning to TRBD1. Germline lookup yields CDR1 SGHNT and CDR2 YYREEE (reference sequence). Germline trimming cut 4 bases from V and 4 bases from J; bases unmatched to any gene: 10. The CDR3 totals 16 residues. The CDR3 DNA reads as TGTGCCAGCAGCCCAACCAAGGACAGGGGGCTTTACGAGCAGTACTTC. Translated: CASSPTKDRGLYEQYF.

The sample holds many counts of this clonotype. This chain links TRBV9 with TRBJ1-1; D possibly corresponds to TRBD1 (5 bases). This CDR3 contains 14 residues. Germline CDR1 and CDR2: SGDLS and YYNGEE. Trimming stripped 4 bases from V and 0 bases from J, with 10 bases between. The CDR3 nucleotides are TGTGCCAGCAGCCCTCGACAGATGAACACTGAAGCTTTCTTT. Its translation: CASSPRQMNTEAFF.

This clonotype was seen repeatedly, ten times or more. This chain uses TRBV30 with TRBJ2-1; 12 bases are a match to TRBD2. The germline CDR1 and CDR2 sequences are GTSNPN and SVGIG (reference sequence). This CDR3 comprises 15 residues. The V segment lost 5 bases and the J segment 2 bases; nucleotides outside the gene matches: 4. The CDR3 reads CAWDTSGRTYNEQFF. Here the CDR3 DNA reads TGTGCCTGGGACACTAGCGGGAGGACCTACAATGAGCAGTTCTTC.

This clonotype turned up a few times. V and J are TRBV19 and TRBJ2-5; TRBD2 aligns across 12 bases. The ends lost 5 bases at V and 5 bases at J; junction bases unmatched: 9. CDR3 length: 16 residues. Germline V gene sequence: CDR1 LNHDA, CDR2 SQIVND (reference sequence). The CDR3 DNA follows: TGTGCCAGTAGTTCATGGACTAGCGGGATGCGGGAGACCCAGTACTTC. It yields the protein CASSSWTSGMRETQYF.

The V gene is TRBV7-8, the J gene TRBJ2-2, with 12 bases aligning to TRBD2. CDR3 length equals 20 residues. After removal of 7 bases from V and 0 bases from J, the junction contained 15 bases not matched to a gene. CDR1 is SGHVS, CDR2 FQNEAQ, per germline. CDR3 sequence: CASTEGKASGRAANTGELFF. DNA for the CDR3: TGTGCCAGCACCGAAGGAAAGGCTAGCGGGAGGGCCGCGAACACCGGGGAGCTGTTTTTT.

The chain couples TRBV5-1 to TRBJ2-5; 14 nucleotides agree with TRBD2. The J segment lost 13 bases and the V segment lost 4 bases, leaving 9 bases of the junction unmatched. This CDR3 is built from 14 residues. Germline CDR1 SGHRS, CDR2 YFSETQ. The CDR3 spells CASSKTSGGALWYF. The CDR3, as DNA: TGCGCCAGCAGCAAGACTAGCGGGGGGGCGCTTTGGTACTTC.

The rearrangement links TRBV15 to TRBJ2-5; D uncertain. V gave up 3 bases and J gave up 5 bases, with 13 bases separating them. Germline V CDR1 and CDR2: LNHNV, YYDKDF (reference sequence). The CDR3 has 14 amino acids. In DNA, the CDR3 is TGTGCCACCAGCAGTTACTCCATCGAGGAGACCCAGTACTTC. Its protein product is CATSSYSIEETQYF.

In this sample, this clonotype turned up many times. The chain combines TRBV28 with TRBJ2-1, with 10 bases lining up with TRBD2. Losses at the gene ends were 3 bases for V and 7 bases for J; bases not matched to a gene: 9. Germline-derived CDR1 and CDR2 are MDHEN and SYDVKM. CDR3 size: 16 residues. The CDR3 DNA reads TGTGCCAGCAGTTTCCTAAGCGGGAGGGACGATAATGAGCAGTTCTTC. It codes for CASSFLSGRDDNEQFF.

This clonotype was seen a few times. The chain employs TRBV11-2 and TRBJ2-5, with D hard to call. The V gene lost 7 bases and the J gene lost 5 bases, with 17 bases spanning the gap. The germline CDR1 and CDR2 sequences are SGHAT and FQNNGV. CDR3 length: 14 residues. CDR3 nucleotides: TGTGCCAGCAACCTAATGGTCGACGGGGAGACCCAGTACTTC. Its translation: CASNLMVDGETQYF.

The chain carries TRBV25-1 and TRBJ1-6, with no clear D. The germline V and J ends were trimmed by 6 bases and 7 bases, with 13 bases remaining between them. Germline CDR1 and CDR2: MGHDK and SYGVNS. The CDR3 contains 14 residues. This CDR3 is CASRTTGLNSPLHF. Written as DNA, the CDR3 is TGTGCCAGCAGGACGACGGGCCTAAATTCACCCCTCCACTTT. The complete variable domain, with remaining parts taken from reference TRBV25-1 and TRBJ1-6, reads EADIYQTPRYLVIGTGKKITLECSQTMGHDKMYWYQQDPGMELHLIHYSYGVNSTEKGDLSSESTVSRIRTEHFPLTLESARPSHTSQYLCASRTTGLNSPLHFGNGTRLTVT.

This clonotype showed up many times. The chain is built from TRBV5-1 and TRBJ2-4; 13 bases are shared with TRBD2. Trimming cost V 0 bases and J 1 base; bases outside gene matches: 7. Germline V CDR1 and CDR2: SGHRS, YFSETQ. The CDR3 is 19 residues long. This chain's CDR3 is CASSLELAGGHEAKNIQYF. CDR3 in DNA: TGCGCCAGCAGCTTGGAACTAGCGGGAGGGCACGAGGCCAAAAACATTCAGTACTTC. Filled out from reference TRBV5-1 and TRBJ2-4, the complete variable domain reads KAGVTQTPRYLIKTRGQQVTLSCSPISGHRSVSWYQQTPGQGLQFLFEYFSETQRNKGNFPGRFSGRQFSNSRSEMNVSTLELGDSALYLCASSLELAGGHEAKNIQYFGAGTRLSVL.

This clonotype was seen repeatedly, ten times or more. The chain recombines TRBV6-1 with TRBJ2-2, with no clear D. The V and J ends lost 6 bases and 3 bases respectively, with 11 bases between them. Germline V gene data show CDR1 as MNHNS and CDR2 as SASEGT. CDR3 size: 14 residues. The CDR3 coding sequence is TGTGCCAGCAGATCGTGGAGCTACACCGGGGAGCTGTTTTTT. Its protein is CASRSWSYTGELFF.

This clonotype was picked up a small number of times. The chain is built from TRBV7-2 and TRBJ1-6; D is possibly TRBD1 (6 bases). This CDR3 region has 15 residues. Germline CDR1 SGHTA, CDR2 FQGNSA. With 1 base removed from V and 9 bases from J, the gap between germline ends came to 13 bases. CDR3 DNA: TGTGCCAGCAGCTTAGGCGTGCAGGGGCGTTCACCCCTCCACTTT. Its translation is CASSLGVQGRSPLHF. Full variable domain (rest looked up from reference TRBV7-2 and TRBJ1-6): GAGVSQSPSNKVTEKGKDVELRCDPISGHTALYWYRQSLGQGLEFLIYFQGNSAPDKSGLPSDRFSAERTGGSVSTLTIQRTQQEDSAVYLCASSLGVQGRSPLHFGNGTRLTVT.

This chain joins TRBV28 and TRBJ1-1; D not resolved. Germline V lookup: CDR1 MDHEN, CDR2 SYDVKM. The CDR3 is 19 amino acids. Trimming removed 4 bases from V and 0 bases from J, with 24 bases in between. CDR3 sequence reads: CASSSGRIIFQILNTEAFF. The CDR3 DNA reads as TGTGCCAGCAGTTCCGGTCGTATCATATTCCAGATATTGAACACTGAAGCTTTCTTT.

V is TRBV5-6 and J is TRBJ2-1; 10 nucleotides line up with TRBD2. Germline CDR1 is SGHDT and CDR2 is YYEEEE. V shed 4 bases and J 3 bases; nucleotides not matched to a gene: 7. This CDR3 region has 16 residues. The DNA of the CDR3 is TGTGCCAGCAGCCGACTAGCGGGCTCCAACTACAATGAGCAGTTCTTC. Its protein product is CASSRLAGSNYNEQFF.

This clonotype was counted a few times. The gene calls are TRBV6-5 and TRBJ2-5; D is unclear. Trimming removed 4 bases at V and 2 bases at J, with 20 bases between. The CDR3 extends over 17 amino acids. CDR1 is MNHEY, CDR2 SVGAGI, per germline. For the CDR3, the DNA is TGTGCCAGCAGTTGGGGAAAACGACGTACCATTCAAGAGACCCAGTACTTC. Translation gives CASSWGKRRTIQETQYF.

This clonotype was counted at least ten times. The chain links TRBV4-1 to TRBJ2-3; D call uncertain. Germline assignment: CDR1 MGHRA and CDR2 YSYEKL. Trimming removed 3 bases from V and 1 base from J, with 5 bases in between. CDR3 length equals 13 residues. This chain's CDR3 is CASSQAGTDTQYF. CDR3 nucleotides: TGCGCCAGCAGCCAGGCCGGCACAGATACGCAGTATTTT.